This paragraph reports one T cell receptor (beta chain). Its antigen is unidentified. Repertoires were generated with immunoSEQ multiplex PCR, while TCRdb's copy carries only in-frame clones and drops some. This sample has about 11,000 clones, with approximately 78% found just once. This record belongs to a study of T cells after posttransplantation cyclophosphamide. Busulfan-fludarabine conditioning, marrow transplant, and cyclophosphamide on days +3 and +4 were administered. Study results and caveats: Later blood repertoires were often dominated by clones from the donor CD8+ memory compartment.

The material sequenced was PBMCs, taken after allogeneic stem cell transplant with posttransplant cyclophosphamide. This receptor was taken from a female patient aged 50 to 65 who received an allogeneic stem cell transplant from a related donor, was CMV-positive, and had no GVHD. A subset of T cells may come from the graft donor.

In DNA form, the CDR3 reads TGTGCCACCAGACAGACGGGGGGCCGGCACTATGGCTACACCTTC. Translated, it gives CATRQTGGRHYGYTF. The gene calls are TRBV15 and TRBJ1-2, with D possibly being TRBD1 (6 bases). The germline gives CDR1 LNHNV, CDR2 YYDKDF (reference sequence). The CDR3 length is 15 residues. Trimming left V 6 bases short and J 3 bases short, with 17 bases between.